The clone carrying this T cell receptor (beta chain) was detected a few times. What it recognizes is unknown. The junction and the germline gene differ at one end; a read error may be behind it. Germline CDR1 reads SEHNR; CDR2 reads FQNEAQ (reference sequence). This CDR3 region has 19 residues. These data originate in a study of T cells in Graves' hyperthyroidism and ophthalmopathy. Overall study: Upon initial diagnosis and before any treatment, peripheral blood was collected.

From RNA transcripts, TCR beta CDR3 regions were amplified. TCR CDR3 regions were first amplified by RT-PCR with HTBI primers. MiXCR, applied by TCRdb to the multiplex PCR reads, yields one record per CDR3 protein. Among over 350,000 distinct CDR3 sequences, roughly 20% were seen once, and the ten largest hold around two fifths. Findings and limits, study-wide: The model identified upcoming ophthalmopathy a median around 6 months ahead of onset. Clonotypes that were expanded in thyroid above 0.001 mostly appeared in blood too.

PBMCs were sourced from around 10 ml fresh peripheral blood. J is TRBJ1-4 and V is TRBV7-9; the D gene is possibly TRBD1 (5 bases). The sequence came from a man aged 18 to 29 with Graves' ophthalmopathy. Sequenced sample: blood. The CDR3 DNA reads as TGTGCCGGCAGCTCCATCTTAGTGGGGGGGACGCAGGGACGAGAAAAACTGTTTTTT. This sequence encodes CAGSSILVGGTQGREKLFF.